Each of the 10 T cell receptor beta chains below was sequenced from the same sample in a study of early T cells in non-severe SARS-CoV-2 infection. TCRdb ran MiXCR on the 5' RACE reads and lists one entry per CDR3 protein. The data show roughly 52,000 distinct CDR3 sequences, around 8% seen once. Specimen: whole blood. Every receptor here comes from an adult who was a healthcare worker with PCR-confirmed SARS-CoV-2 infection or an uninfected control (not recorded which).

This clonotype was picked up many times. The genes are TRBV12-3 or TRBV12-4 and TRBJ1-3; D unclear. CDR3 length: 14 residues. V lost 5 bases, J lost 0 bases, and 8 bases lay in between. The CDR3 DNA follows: TGTGCCAGCAGTGCAGCGGACTCTGGAAACACCATATATTTT. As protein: CASSAADSGNTIYF.

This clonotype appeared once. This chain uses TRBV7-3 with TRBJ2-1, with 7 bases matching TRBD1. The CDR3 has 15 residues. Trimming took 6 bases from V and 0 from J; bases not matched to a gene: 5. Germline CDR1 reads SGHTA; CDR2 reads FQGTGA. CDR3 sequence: CASRPTGASYNEQFF. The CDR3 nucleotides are TGTGCCAGCAGGCCTACAGGGGCCTCCTACAATGAGCAGTTCTTC.

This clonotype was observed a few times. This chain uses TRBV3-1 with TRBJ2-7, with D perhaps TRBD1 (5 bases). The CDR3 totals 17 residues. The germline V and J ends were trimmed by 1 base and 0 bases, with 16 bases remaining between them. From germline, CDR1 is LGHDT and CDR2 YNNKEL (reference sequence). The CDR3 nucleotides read TGTGCCAGCAGCCAAGCCTCCTCCAGGGCAAGCTCCTACGAGCAGTACTTC. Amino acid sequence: CASSQASSRASSYEQYF.

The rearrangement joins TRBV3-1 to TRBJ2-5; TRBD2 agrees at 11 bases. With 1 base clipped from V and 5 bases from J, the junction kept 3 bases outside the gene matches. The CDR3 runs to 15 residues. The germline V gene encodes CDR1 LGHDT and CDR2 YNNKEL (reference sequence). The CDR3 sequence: CASSQVSGRGETQYF. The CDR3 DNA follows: TGTGCCAGCAGCCAAGTTAGCGGGAGGGGCGAGACCCAGTACTTC.

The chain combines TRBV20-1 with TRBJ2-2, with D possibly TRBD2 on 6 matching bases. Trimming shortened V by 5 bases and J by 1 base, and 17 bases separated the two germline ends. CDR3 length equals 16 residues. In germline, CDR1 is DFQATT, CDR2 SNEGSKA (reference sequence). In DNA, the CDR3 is TGCAGTGCTGGGGGGACCGGCTTTGGGAACACCGGGGAGCTGTTTTTT. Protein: CSAGGTGFGNTGELFF.

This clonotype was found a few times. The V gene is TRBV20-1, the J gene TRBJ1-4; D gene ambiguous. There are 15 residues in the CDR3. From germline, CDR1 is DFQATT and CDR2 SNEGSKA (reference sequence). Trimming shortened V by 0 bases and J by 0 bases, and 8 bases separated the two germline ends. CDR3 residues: CSARDLPTTNEKLFF. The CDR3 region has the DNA TGCAGTGCTAGAGATCTCCCAACAACTAATGAAAAACTGTTTTTT.

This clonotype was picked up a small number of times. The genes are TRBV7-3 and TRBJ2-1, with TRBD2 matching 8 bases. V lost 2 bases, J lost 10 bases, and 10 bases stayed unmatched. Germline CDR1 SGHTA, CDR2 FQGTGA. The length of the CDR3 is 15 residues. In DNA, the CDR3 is TGTGCCAGCAGCTTAGCGGGGGGCCTGCTGGACGAGCAGTTCTTC. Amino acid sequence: CASSLAGGLLDEQFF.

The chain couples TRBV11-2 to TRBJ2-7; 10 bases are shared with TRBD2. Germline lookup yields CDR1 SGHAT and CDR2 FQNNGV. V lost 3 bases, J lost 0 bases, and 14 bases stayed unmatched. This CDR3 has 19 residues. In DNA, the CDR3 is TGTGCCAGCAGCTTTCTAGCGGGGGCCTCAACGTCGAGCTCCTACGAGCAGTACTTC. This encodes CASSFLAGASTSSSYEQYF.

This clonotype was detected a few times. This CDR3 reads CASSLSQGTEKLFF. The DNA of the CDR3 is TGTGCCAGCAGCTTAAGCCAGGGGACTGAAAAACTGTTTTTT. This sequence joins TRBV7-3 and TRBJ1-4, with D possibly TRBD1 on 6 matching bases. The CDR3 is 14 amino acids. The V end lost 1 base, the J end lost 7 bases, and 10 bases lay between the germline ends. Germline-derived CDR1 and CDR2 are SGHTA and FQGTGA.

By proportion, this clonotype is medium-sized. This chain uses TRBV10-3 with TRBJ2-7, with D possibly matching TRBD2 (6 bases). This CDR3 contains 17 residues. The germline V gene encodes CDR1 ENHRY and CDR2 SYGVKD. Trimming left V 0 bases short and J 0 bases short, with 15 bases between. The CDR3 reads CAISESSGEAPSYEQYF. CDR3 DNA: TGTGCCATCAGTGAGTCGTCTGGGGAGGCTCCCTCCTACGAGCAGTACTTC.